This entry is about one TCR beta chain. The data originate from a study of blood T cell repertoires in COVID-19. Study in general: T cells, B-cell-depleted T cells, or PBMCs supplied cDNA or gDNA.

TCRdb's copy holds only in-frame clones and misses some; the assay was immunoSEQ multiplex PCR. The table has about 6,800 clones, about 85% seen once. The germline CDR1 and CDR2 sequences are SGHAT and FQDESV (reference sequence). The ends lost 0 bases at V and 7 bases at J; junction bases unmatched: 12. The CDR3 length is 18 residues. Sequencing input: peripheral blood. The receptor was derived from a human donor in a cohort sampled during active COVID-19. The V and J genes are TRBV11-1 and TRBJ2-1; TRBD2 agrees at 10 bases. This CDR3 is CASSLAPQLAGMRNEQFF. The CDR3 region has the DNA TGTGCCAGCAGCTTAGCCCCTCAACTAGCGGGAATGAGAAATGAGCAGTTCTTC.